Presented here are 21 T cell receptor beta chains from one specimen sequenced in a study of PD-L1 blockade in urothelial cancer (dated by TCRdb to between 2016 and 2019). The library relied on the immunoSEQ multiplex PCR assay. TCRdb took this table from immuneACCESS and kept in-frame rearrangements with V and J called. Such tables lack part of the clones; where checked against another copy, unresolved V genes explain under half of the gap, and the rest is unexplained. The sample profile shows 35,000 to 45,000 clones; roughly 77% of them were found once. Roughly 2.6% of the sample is in the top ten clones. The sequenced sample was PBMCs, obtained around atezolizumab (anti-PD-L1) treatment. The receptors come from a man in his sixties or seventies with urothelial cancer.

V is TRBV5-4 and J is TRBJ1-2; 8 bases are shared with TRBD1. The CDR3 loop spans 15 amino acids. The germline gives CDR1 SGHNT, CDR2 YYREEE (reference sequence). J was trimmed by 4 bases and V by 4 bases; bases with no gene match: 9. CDR3 bases: TGTGCCAGCAGCACTCAGGGGGCGAGGGGCTATGGCTACACCTTC. It specifies CASSTQGARGYGYTF.

CDR3 in amino acids: CSAAGTGSETQYF. The DNA of the CDR3 is TGCAGCGCTGCAGGTACAGGTTCGGAGACCCAGTACTTC. The chain links TRBV29-1 to TRBJ2-5, with D maybe TRBD1 (5 bases). The CDR3 extends over 13 amino acids. V lost 7 bases and J 5 bases, leaving 17 bases between the germline ends. CDR1 and CDR2 (germline): SQVTM, ANQGSEA. The variable domain in full, with the rest retrieved from reference TRBV29-1 and TRBJ2-5, is SAVISQKPSRDICQRGTSLTIQCQVDSQVTMMFWYRQQPGQSLTLIATANQGSEATYESGFVIDKFPISRPNLTFSTLTVSNMSPEDSSIYLCSAAGTGSETQYFGPGTRLLVL.

This clone was seen just once. DNA for the CDR3: TGTGCCAGCAGCTTAGGCAGGGGATATAACTATGGCTACACCTTC. Translating gives CASSLGRGYNYGYTF. The chain couples TRBV7-9 to TRBJ1-2, with a tentative D call TRBD1 (6 bases). The CDR3 loop spans 15 amino acids. Germline V gene data show CDR1 as SEHNR and CDR2 as FQNEAQ (reference sequence). V was pared by 1 base and J by 1 base, with 10 bases between.

The chain employs TRBV7-8 and TRBJ1-5; the D gene is possibly TRBD1 (5 bases). This CDR3 is built from 13 residues. V was cut by 5 bases and J by 11 bases, with 16 bases left in between. From germline, CDR1 is SGHVS and CDR2 FQNEAQ. CDR3 nucleotides: TGTGCCAGCAGCCCGGGGGAAACCGGGGCCCAGCATTTT. Its translation: CASSPGETGAQHF. The variable domain in full, completed from reference TRBV7-8 and TRBJ1-5, reads GAGVSQSPRYKVAKRGQDVALRCDPISGHVSLFWYQQALGQGPEFLTYFQNEAQLDKSGLPSDRFFAERPEGSVSTLKIQRTQQEDSAVYLCASSPGETGAQHFGDGTRLSIL.

This sequence joins TRBV29-1 and TRBJ2-3; 11 nucleotides agree with TRBD2. With V trimmed by 4 bases and J by 3 bases, 6 bases remained unmatched. Germline V lookup: CDR1 SQVTM, CDR2 ANQGSEA. The CDR3 loop spans 15 amino acids. CDR3 coding DNA: TGCAGCGTTGGACCACCTAGCGGGAGGACAGATACGCAGTATTTT. Its translation is CSVGPPSGRTDTQYF.

This clone was found a few times. This chain uses TRBV6-6 with TRBJ2-7, with D perhaps TRBD1 (6 bases). The CDR3 has 14 residues. The germline V and J ends were trimmed by 6 bases and 5 bases, with 17 bases remaining between them. Looked up from germline, CDR1 is MNHNY and CDR2 is SVGAGI (reference sequence). DNA of the CDR3: TGTGCCAGCAGAAGACAGGACTTGTCCCACGAGCAGTACTTC. This sequence encodes CASRRQDLSHEQYF.

The chain is built from TRBV4-2 and TRBJ1-4; no reliable D call. The CDR3 runs 16 residues. Germline V CDR1 and CDR2: LGHNA, YNFKEQ. The V end was cut by 0 bases, the J end by 4 bases, with 12 bases between. CDR3 loop: CASSQDFGDGNEKLFF. CDR3 nucleotide sequence: TGTGCCAGCAGCCAAGATTTCGGGGATGGTAATGAAAAACTGTTTTTT.

The count of this clone is one. This chain links TRBV28 with TRBJ1-1; 7 bases are a match to TRBD1. Trimming cost V 1 base and J 10 bases; bases outside gene matches: 9. The V gene's germline CDR1 is MDHEN and CDR2 SYDVKM. The CDR3 runs 14 residues. In DNA form, the CDR3 reads TGTGCCAGCAGTTTATCCAGGGGGATTCTTGCAGCTTTCTTT. Amino acids: CASSLSRGILAAFF.

The chain couples TRBV7-3 to TRBJ2-3; 10 bases align to TRBD2. The CDR3 is made up of 18 amino acids. The J segment lost 3 bases and the V segment lost 0 bases, leaving 9 bases of the junction unmatched. Germline V CDR1 and CDR2: SGHTA, FQGTGA. CDR3 bases: TGTGCCAGCAGCTTAACTGTCCTAGCGGGGGTGAAGACAGATACGCAGTATTTT. Translated: CASSLTVLAGVKTDTQYF.

The chain recombines TRBV19 with TRBJ2-4; the match to TRBD1 covers 7 bases. V trimming: 5 bases; J trimming: 2 bases; junction bases outside the gene matches: 9. CDR3 length: 16 amino acids. CDR1 is LNHDA, CDR2 SQIVND, per germline (reference sequence). CDR3 bases: TGTGCCAGTAGTTCCGGACAGACAGGGTCCAAAAACATTCAGTACTTC. This translates into CASSSGQTGSKNIQYF.

The V call is TRBV7-3, the J call TRBJ2-1; the D gene is possibly TRBD2 (5 bases). Germline V lookup: CDR1 SGHTA, CDR2 FQGTGA. The V and J ends lost 2 bases and 1 base respectively, with 9 bases between them. This CDR3 spans 15 amino acids. CDR3 sequence reads: CASSLALASYNEQFF. Here the CDR3 DNA reads TGTGCCAGCAGCTTAGCTCTAGCATCCTACAATGAGCAGTTCTTC.

The chain uses TRBV6-6 and TRBJ2-5, with no clear D. The CDR3 length is 13 residues. Germline CDR1 MNHNY, CDR2 SVGAGI (reference sequence). V dropped 6 bases and J dropped 4 bases, with 12 bases sitting between them. The CDR3 sequence is CASSPLIGETQYF. DNA for the CDR3: TGTGCCAGCAGCCCCCTCATCGGAGAGACCCAGTACTTC.

About this clone itself: A junction end diverges from the germline sequence, so it may reflect a read error. The J gene is TRBJ2-3, the V gene TRBV7-6; perhaps TRBD1 as D (6 bases). This CDR3 comprises 12 residues. Per germline, CDR1 SGHVS and CDR2 FNYEAQ. The CDR3 sequence: CASTLGGDAQYF. CDR3 sequence (DNA): TGTGCCAGCACCTTAGGGGGAGATGCGCAGTATTTT.

The chain employs TRBV6-1 and TRBJ2-2, with D unresolved. Germline-derived CDR1 and CDR2 are MNHNS and SASEGT. The V and J ends lost 4 bases and 5 bases respectively, with 11 bases between them. CDR3 length equals 14 residues. CDR3 coding DNA: TGTGCCAGCAGTGGCGGAAGAGTTACCGGGGAGCTGTTTTTT. Translated, it gives CASSGGRVTGELFF.

This rearrangement joins TRBV28 to TRBJ1-5; D is unresolved. Germline CDR1 and CDR2: MDHEN and SYDVKM. There are 14 residues in the CDR3. Trimming cost V 4 bases and J 10 bases, with 17 bases left between them. The CDR3 sequence is CASSWAQPSLPQHF. The CDR3 nucleotides read TGTGCCAGCAGTTGGGCCCAGCCTTCTTTACCCCAGCATTTT. Combining the CDR3 with reference TRBV28 and TRBJ1-5 gives the whole variable domain DVKVTQSSRYLVKRTGEKVFLECVQDMDHENMFWYRQDPGLGLRLIYFSYDVKMKEKGDIPEGYSVSREKKERFSLILESASTNQTSMYLCASSWAQPSLPQHFGDGTRLSIL.

The chain is built from TRBV2 and TRBJ1-1; TRBD1 matches 8 bases. V was clipped by 9 bases and J by 3 bases; unmatched bases: 12. Germline CDR1 is SNHLY and CDR2 is FYNNEI. CDR3 length: 15 amino acids. CDR3 coding DNA: TGTGCCAGTACCAAACAGGGGGGGTTGGACACTGAAGCTTTCTTT. Its translation is CASTKQGGLDTEAFF.

The CDR3 nucleotides are TGTGCCACCAGCTACAGGGGGCGGAATGAAAAACTGTTTTTT. As protein: CATSYRGRNEKLFF. V usage is TRBV15 and J usage is TRBJ1-4, with TRBD1 matching 9 bases. CDR3 size: 14 residues. Looked up from germline, CDR1 is LNHNV and CDR2 is YYDKDF (reference sequence). Trimming took 5 bases from V and 5 from J; bases not matched to a gene: 3. The complete variable domain, with remaining parts taken from reference TRBV15 and TRBJ1-4, reads DAMVIQNPRYQVTQFGKPVTLSCSQTLNHNVMYWYQQKSSQAPKLLFHYYDKDFNNEADTPDNFQSRRPNTSFCFLDIRSPGLGDTAMYLCATSYRGRNEKLFFGSGTQLSVL.

The chain has TRBV7-2 and TRBJ1-1, with D possibly TRBD1 on 6 matching bases. Germline CDR1 and CDR2: SGHTA and FQGNSA. This CDR3 has 14 amino acids. Trimming took 3 bases from V and 7 from J, leaving 15 bases between them. The CDR3: CASSFSGGAGEAFF. The CDR3 DNA reads as TGTGCCAGCAGCTTCTCCGGGGGGGCGGGTGAAGCTTTCTTT. Filled out from reference TRBV7-2 and TRBJ1-1, the complete variable domain reads GAGVSQSPSNKVTEKGKDVELRCDPISGHTALYWYRQSLGQGLEFLIYFQGNSAPDKSGLPSDRFSAERTGGSVSTLTIQRTQQEDSAVYLCASSFSGGAGEAFFGQGTRLTVV.

J is TRBJ2-7 and V is TRBV28; tentative D call: TRBD1 (5 bases). V shed 8 bases and J shed 2 bases, with 7 bases lying between them. CDR3 length equals 11 residues. The germline gives CDR1 MDHEN, CDR2 SYDVKM. The CDR3 sequence is CASGATYEQYF. CDR3 sequence (DNA): TGTGCCAGCGGGGCAACCTACGAGCAGTACTTC.

A few counts support this clone. The gene calls are TRBV5-6 and TRBJ1-5; TRBD1 aligns across 9 bases. The germline V gene has CDR1 SGHDT and CDR2 YYEEEE. This CDR3 is built from 16 residues. The V gene end was trimmed by 4 bases and the J gene end by 1 base; junction bases not matched to a gene: 6. CDR3 nucleotide sequence: TGTGCCAGCAGCGAAACAGGGGGCTTAAGCAATCAGCCCCAGCATTTT. Protein sequence: CASSETGGLSNQPQHF.

The chain combines TRBV30 with TRBJ1-5; tentatively, D is TRBD1 (5 bases). This CDR3 has 13 residues. The V gene's germline CDR1 is GTSNPN and CDR2 SVGIG (reference sequence). The germline V and J ends were trimmed by 2 bases and 7 bases, with 12 bases remaining between them. CDR3 in DNA: TGTGCCTGGAGTTACGGGGGAGGGCAGCCCCAGCATTTT. The encoded protein is CAWSYGGGQPQHF.